These T cell receptor beta chains were read from a single sample in a study of spatial heterogeneity in lung cancer. TCRdb re-analysed the 5' RACE reads in MiXCR, keeping a single row per CDR3 protein. The sample has almost 75,000 distinct CDR3 sequences, about 14% seen once. This material consisted of PBMCs, taken at surgery. Receptors were obtained from a male donor with early-stage non-small cell lung cancer. The CDR3 runs from the conserved cysteine through the conserved F or W. The order of the fields is clone size, V gene, J gene, D gene, CDR3 DNA, CDR3 protein. A D gene is named only where the DNA matches it firmly. A clone size is listed for some rows: how often the clone was seen (once, few, many), or a class if it is expanded.

NA	TRBV7-9	TRBJ2-7	TRBD2	TGTGCCAGCAGCTCTCCGGGAGGTACCCCCATCTACGAGCAGTACTTC	CASSSPGGTPIYEQYF
few	TRBV11-2	TRBJ2-1	NA	TGTGCCAGCAGAACTAGATGGGAGCAGTTCTTC	CASRTRWEQFF
few	TRBV27	TRBJ2-1	NA	TGTGCCAGCAGTTCAGTTCAGGGGCGCGACAATGAGCAGTTCTTC	CASSSVQGRDNEQFF
few	TRBV5-1	TRBJ2-5	TRBD1	TGCGCCAGCAGCCTGGGACAGGGGGCACGGGAGACCCAGTACTTC	CASSLGQGARETQYF
few	TRBV5-1	TRBJ2-5	NA	TGCGCCAGCAGACCACTGACTAGTCAAGAGACCCAGTACTTC	CASRPLTSQETQYF
NA	TRBV4-1	TRBJ1-1	NA	TGCGCCAGCAGCCGCTTAGACATGAACACTGAAGCTTTCTTT	CASSRLDMNTEAFF
NA	TRBV11-1	TRBJ2-7	TRBD1	TGTGCCAGCAGCCCCCAGGGGGCGAGCGACGAGCAGTACTTC	CASSPQGASDEQYF
few	TRBV28	TRBJ2-7	TRBD1	TGTGCCAGCAAGGGGTATACCGGGACAGGGGGCTACGAGCAGTACTTC	CASKGYTGTGGYEQYF
few	TRBV3-1	TRBJ2-1	NA	TGTGCCAGCAGCCAAGGTTCGGCCTACAATGAGCAGTTCTTC	CASSQGSAYNEQFF
NA	TRBV7-3	TRBJ2-5	NA	TGTGCCAGCAGCTTAACAAACGGAGAGACCCAGTACTTC	CASSLTNGETQYF
NA	TRBV19	TRBJ2-7	NA	TGTGCCAGCGCCCTATCGGGTTGGAGCTCCTACGAGCAGTACTTC	CASALSGWSSYEQYF
NA	TRBV20-1	TRBJ1-1	NA	TGCAGTGCCACGCATCGGGCAGCATCCTTCGATCCGAACACTGAAGCTTTCTTT	CSATHRAASFDPNTEAFF
NA	TRBV2	TRBJ2-1	NA	TGTGCCAGCAGAGGACCTACTGGCGGATTGAGCTCCTACAATGAGCAGTTCTTC	CASRGPTGGLSSYNEQFF
many	TRBV29-1	TRBJ2-7	NA	TGCAGCGACCGTAAGTGTCACGGGGCTGCCTCCTATGAGCAGTACTTC	CSDRKCHGAASYEQYF
NA	TRBV9	TRBJ1-1	NA	TGTGCCAGCAACCTCATGACAGTGAACACTGAAGCTTTCTTT	CASNLMTVNTEAFF
many	TRBV27	TRBJ1-1	NA	TGTGCCAGCAGTTCAGACACACCAGGGGTCACTGAAGCTTTCTTT	CASSSDTPGVTEAFF
few	TRBV5-4	TRBJ2-2	NA	TGTGCCAGCAGCTCCGGGACCTTCACCGGGGAGCTGTTTTTT	CASSSGTFTGELFF
NA	TRBV19	TRBJ1-4	NA	TGTGCCAGTAGTAAAACAGGGTCGGCAACTAATGAAAAACTGTTTTTT	CASSKTGSATNEKLFF
few	TRBV30	TRBJ2-2	NA	TGTGCCTGGAGGGCCCCTGGGGGTAACACCGGGGAGCTGTTTTTT	CAWRAPGGNTGELFF
NA	TRBV20-1	TRBJ1-1	NA	TGCAGTGCTACATCAGGCGGGGGCGACGACACTGAAGCTTTCTTT	CSATSGGGDDTEAFF
NA	TRBV9	TRBJ2-7	TRBD2	TGTGCCAGCAGCCCGACTAGCGGGGGACCCTACGAGCAGTACTTC	CASSPTSGGPYEQYF
many	TRBV5-1	TRBJ2-7	TRBD1	TGCGCCAGCAGTCGTGGGACAGGTCTGGACGAGCAGTACTTC	CASSRGTGLDEQYF
many	TRBV6-5	TRBJ1-5	NA	TGTGCCAGCAGACCCCTCGGGGGCAATCAGCCCCAGCATTTT	CASRPLGGNQPQHF
NA	TRBV27	TRBJ2-3	TRBD2	TGTGCCAGCAGTTTAACCCCCCCCGCGGGAGGGCCGCGTGATACGCAGTATTTT	CASSLTPPAGGPRDTQYF
NA	TRBV10-3	TRBJ2-7	TRBD1	TGTGCCACCCTCCCACACCTCGACAGGGGTTCCTCCTACGAGCAGTACTTC	CATLPHLDRGSSYEQYF
many	TRBV10-3	TRBJ1-1	NA	TGTGCCATCAGAGGGGCAGGGCTCACTGAAGCTTTCTTT	CAIRGAGLTEAFF
NA	TRBV9	TRBJ1-1	NA	TGTGCCAGCAATGACATGAACACTGAAGCTTTCTTT	CASNDMNTEAFF
few	TRBV20-1	TRBJ1-3	TRBD1	TGCAGTGCTAGGGTCCGACAGGGTTCGAGCAACACCATATATTTT	CSARVRQGSSNTIYF
NA	TRBV2	TRBJ2-1	TRBD2	TGTGCCAGCAGTGACAGGACTAGCGGGAGCGATGAGCAGTTCTTC	CASSDRTSGSDEQFF